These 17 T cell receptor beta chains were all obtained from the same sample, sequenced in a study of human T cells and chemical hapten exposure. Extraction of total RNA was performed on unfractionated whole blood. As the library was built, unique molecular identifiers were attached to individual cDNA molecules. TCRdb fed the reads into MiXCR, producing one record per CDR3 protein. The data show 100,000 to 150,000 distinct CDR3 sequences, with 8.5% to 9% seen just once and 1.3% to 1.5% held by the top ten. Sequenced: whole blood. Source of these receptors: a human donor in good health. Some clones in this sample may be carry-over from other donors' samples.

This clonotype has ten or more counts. The CDR3, as DNA: TGTGCCAGCAGCGCTCCGCCCCCCTTGGAAGCTTTCTTT. This gives the protein CASSAPPPLEAFF. V usage is TRBV5-6 and J usage is TRBJ1-1; D is ambiguous. Germline V gene lookup returns CDR1 SGHDT and CDR2 YYEEEE. The CDR3 contains 13 residues. The V end was cut by 4 bases, the J end by 8 bases, with 15 bases between.

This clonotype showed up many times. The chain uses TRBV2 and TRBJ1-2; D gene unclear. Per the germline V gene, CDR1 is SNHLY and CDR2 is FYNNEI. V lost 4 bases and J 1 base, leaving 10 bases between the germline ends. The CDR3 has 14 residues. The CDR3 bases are TGTGCCAGCAGTGGGGGAGGTTTTAACTATGGCTACACCTTC. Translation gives CASSGGGFNYGYTF.

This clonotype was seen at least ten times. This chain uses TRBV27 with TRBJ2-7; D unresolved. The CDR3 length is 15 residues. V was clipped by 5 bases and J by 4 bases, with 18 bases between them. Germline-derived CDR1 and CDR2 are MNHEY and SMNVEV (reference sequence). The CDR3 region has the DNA TGTGCCAGCAGTCCCCTCCAGGCAGCCGGGTACGAGCAGTACTTC. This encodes CASSPLQAAGYEQYF.

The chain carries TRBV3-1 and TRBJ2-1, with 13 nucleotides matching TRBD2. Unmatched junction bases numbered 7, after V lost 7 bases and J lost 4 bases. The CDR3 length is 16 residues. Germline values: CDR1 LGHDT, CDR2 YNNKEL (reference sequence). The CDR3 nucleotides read TGTGCCAGCATCCGAACTAGCGGGAGGGTTTACAATGAGCAGTTCTTC. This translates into CASIRTSGRVYNEQFF.

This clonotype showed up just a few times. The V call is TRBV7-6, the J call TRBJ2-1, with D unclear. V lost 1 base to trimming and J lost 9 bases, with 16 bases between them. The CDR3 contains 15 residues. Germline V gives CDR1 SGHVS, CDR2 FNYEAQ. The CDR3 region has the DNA TGTGCCAGCAGCTTAGACGAGATAGGCTTTTTTGAGCAGTTCTTC. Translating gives CASSLDEIGFFEQFF.

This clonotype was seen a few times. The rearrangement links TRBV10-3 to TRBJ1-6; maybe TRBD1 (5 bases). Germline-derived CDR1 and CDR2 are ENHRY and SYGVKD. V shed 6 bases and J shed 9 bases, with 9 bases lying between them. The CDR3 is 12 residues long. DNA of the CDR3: TGTGCCATCAGCAGGGTTGGTTCACCCCTCCACTTT. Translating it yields CAISRVGSPLHF.

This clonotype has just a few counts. CDR3 amino acids: CASSRGERGSLSSTDTQYF. The CDR3 region has the DNA TGTGCCAGCAGCCGGGGGGAACGGGGTTCACTCTCTAGCACAGATACGCAGTATTTT. The chain carries TRBV4-2 and TRBJ2-3; TRBD2 is a possible D gene (6 bases). V shed 4 bases and J shed 0 bases, with 23 bases lying between them. The CDR3 is 19 amino acids. Germline V gene sequence: CDR1 LGHNA, CDR2 YNFKEQ.

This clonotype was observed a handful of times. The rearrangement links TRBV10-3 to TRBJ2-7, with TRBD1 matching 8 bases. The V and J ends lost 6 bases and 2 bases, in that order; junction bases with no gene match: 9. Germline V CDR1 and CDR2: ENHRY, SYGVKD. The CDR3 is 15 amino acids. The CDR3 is CAISARTGPTYEQYF. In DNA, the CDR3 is TGTGCCATCAGCGCGAGGACAGGGCCAACCTACGAGCAGTACTTC.

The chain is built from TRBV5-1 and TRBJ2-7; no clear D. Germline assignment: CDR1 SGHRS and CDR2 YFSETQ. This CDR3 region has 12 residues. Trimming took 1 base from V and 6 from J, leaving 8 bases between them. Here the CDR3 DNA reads TGCGCCAGCAGCTTGCGGACCGGCGAGCAGTACTTC. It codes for CASSLRTGEQYF.

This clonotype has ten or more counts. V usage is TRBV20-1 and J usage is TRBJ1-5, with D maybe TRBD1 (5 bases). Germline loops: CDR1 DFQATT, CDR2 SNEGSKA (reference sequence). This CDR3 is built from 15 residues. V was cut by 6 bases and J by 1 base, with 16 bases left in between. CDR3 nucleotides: TGCAGTGCAACGAGGGGAACCGACAGCAATCAGCCCCAGCATTTT. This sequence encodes CSATRGTDSNQPQHF.

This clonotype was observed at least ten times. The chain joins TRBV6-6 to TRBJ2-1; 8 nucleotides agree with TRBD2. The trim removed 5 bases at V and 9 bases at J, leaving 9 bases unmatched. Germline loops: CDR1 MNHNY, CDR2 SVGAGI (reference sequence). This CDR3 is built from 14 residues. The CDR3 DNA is TGTGCCAGCAGTCACTTGCGGGGGGAAGGTGAGCAGTTCTTC. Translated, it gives CASSHLRGEGEQFF.

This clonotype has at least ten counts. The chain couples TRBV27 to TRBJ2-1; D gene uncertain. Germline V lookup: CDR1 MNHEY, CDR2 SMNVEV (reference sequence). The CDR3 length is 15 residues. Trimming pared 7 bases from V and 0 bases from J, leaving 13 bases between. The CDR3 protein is CASKSSPSSYNEQFF. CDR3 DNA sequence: TGTGCCAGCAAATCCAGCCCTAGCTCCTACAATGAGCAGTTCTTC.

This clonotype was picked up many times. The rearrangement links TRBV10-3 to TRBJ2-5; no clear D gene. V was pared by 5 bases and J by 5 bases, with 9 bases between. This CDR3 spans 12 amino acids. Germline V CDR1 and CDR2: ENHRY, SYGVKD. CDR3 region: CAISRAPETQYF. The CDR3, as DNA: TGTGCCATCAGTCGAGCCCCCGAGACCCAGTACTTC.

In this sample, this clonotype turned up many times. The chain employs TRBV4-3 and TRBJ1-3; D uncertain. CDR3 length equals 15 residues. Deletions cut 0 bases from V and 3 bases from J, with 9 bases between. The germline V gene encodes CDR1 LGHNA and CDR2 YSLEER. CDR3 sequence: CASSQDWRVGNTIYF. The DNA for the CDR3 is TGCGCCAGCAGCCAAGACTGGCGGGTTGGAAACACCATATATTTT.

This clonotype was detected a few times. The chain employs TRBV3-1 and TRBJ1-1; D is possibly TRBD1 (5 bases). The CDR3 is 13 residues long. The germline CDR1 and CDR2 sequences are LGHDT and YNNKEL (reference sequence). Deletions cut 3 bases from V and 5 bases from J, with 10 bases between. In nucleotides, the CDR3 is TGTGCCAGCAGCCATCGGACACATACTGAAGCTTTCTTT. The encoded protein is CASSHRTHTEAFF.

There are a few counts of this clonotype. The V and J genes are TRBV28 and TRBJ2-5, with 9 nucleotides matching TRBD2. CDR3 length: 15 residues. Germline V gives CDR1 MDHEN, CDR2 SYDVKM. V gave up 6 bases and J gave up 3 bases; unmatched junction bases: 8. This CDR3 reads CASRGGLARKETQYF. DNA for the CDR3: TGTGCCAGCAGAGGCGGACTAGCGAGAAAAGAGACCCAGTACTTC.

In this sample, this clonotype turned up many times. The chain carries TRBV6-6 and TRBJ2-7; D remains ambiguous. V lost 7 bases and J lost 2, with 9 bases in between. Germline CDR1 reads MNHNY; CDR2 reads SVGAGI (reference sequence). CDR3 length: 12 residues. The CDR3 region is CASKLFAYEQYF. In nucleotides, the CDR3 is TGTGCCAGCAAACTATTCGCCTACGAGCAGTACTTC.